This T cell receptor (beta chain) was recovered during a study of blood T cells in healthy people across ages. Primed by a sample-barcoded 5' primer and a J-beta primer mix, a second PCR proceeded for roughly 6 to 12 cycles. TCRdb redid the calling of the 5' RACE reads with MiXCR, one entry per CDR3 protein. The sample has about 400,000 distinct CDR3 sequences; roughly half are singletons. Sequencing was done on a sample of blood. The receptor was isolated from a man in his 60s in good health.

The CDR3 DNA sequence: TGTGCCAGCATTACGTTTGGGGAGCAGTACTTC. Translated, it gives CASITFGEQYF. This chain uses TRBV28 with TRBJ2-7, with D uncertain. Germline loops: CDR1 MDHEN, CDR2 SYDVKM. The CDR3 is 11 amino acids. Trimming removed 7 bases from V and 7 bases from J, with 11 bases in between.